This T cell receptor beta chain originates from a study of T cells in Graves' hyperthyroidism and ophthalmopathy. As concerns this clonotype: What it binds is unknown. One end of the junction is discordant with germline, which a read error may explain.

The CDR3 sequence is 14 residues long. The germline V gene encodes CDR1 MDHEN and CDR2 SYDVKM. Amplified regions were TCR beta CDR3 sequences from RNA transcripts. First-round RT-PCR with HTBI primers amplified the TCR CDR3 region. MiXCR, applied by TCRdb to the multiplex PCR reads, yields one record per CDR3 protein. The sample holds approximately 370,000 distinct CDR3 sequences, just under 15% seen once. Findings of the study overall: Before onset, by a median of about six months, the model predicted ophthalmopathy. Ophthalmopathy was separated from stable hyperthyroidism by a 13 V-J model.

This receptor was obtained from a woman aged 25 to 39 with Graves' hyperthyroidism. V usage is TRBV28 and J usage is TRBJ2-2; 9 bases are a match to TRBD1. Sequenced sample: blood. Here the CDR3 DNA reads TGTGCCAGCTACGACAGGGGGATCACCGGGGAGCCGTTTTTT. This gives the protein CASYDRGITGEPFF.